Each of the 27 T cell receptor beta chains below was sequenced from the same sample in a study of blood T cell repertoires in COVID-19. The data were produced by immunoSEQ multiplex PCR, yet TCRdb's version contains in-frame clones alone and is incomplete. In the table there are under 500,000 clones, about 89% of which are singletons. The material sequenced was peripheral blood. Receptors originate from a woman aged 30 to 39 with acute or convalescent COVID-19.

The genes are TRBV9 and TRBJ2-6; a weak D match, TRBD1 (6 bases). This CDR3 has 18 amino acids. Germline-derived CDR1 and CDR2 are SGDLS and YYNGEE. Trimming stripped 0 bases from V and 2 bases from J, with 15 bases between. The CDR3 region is CASSVDVRGYTGANVLTF. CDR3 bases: TGTGCCAGCAGCGTAGATGTCAGGGGTTATACTGGGGCCAACGTCCTGACTTTC. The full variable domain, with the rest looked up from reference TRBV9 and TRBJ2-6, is DSGVTQTPKHLITATGQRVTLRCSPRSGDLSVYWYQQSLDQGLQFLIQYYNGEERAKGNILERFSAQQFPDLHSELNLSSLELGDSALYFCASSVDVRGYTGANVLTFGAGSRLTVL.

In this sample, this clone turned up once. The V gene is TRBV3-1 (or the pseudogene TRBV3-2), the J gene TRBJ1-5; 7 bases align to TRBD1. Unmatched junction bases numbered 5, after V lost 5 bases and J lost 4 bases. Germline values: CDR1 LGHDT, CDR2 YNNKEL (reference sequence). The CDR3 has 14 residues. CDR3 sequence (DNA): TGTGCCAGCAGCGGACCAGGGGGAAATCAGCCCCAGCATTTT. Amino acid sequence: CASSGPGGNQPQHF.

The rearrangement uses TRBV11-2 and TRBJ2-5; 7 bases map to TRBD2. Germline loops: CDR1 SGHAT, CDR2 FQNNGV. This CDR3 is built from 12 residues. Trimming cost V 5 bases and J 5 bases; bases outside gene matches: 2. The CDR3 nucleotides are TGTGCCAGCAGCCACGGGGGGGAGACCCAGTACTTC. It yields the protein CASSHGGETQYF.

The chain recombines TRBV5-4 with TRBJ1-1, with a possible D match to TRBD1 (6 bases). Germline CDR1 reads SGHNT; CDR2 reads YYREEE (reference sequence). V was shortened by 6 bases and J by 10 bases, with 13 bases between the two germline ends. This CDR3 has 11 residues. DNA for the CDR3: TGTGCCAGCATGGGAGGGGGAGGAGCTTTCTTT. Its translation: CASMGGGGAFF.

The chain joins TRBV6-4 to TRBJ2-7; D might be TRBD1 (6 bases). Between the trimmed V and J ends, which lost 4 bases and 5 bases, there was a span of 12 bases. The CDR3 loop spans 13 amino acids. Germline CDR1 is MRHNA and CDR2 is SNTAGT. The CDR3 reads CASSVQGIDEQYF. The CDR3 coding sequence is TGTGCCAGCAGTGTCCAGGGGATAGACGAGCAGTACTTC.

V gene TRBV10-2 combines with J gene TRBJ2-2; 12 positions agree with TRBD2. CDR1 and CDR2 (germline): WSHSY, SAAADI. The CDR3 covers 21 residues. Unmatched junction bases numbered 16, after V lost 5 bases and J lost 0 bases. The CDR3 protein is CASSIQHFGLAGSANTGELFF. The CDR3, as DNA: TGCGCCAGCAGTATCCAACACTTTGGACTAGCGGGATCCGCGAACACCGGGGAGCTGTTTTTT.

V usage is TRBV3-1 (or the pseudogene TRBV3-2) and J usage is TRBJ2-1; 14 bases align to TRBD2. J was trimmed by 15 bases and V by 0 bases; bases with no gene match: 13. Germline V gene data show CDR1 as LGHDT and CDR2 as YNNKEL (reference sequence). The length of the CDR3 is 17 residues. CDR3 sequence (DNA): TGTGCCAGCAGCCAAGAGACCTACGTGGGACTAGCGGGGGACAGGTTCTTC. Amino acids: CASSQETYVGLAGDRFF.

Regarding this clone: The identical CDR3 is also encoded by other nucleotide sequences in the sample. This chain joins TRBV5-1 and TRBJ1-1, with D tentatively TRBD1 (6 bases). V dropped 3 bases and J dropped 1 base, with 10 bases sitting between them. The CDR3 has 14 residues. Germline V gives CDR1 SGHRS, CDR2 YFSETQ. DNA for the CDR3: TGCGCCAGCAGCTCAGGGGCCCCGAACACTGAAGCTTTCTTT. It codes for CASSSGAPNTEAFF.

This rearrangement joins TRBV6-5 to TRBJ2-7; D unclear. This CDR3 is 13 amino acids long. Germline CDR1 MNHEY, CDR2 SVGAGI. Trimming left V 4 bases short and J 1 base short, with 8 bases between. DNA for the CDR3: TGTGCCAGCAGTTTTAGCAGATCCTACGAGCAGTACTTC. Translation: CASSFSRSYEQYF.

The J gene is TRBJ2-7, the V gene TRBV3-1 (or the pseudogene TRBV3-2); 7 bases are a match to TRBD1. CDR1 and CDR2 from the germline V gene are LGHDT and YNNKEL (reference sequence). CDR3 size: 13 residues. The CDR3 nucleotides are TGTGCCAGCAGCCTACTTAGGACAGGCCGAATTTTCGTC. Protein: CASSLLRTGRIFV.

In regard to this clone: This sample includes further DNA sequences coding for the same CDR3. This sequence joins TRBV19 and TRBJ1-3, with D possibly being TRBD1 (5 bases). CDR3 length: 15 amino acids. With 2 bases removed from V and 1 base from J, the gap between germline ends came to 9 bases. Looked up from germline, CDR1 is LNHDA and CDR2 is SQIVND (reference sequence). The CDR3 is CASSIQGSSGNTIYF. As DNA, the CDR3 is TGTGCCAGTAGTATACAGGGCTCATCTGGAAACACCATATATTTT.

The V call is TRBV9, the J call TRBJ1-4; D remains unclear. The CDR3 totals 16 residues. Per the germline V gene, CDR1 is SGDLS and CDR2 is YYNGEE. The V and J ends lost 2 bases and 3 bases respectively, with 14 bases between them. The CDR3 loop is CASSVGASRANEKLFF. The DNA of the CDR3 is TGTGCCAGCAGCGTCGGCGCTTCGAGGGCTAATGAAAAACTGTTTTTT. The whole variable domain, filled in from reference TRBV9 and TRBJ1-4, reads DSGVTQTPKHLITATGQRVTLRCSPRSGDLSVYWYQQSLDQGLQFLIQYYNGEERAKGNILERFSAQQFPDLHSELNLSSLELGDSALYFCASSVGASRANEKLFFGSGTQLSVL.

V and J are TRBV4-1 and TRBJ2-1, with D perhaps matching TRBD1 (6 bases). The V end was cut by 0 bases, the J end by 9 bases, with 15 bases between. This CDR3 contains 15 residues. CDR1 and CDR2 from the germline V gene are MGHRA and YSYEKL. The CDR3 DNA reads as TGCGCCAGCAGCCAAGACGGGAACAGGGCGGGTGAGCAGTTCTTC. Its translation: CASSQDGNRAGEQFF.

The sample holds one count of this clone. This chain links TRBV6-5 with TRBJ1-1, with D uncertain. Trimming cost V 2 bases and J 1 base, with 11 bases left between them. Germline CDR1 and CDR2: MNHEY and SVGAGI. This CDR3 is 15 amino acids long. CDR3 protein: CASSYEPYTNTEAFF. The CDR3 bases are TGTGCCAGCAGTTACGAGCCGTATACGAACACTGAAGCTTTCTTT.

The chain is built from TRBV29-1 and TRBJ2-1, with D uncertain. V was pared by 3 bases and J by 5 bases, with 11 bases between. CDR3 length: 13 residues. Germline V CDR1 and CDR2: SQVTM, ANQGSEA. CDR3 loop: CSVDASQNNEQFF. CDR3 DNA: TGCAGCGTTGATGCCTCACAAAACAATGAGCAGTTCTTC.

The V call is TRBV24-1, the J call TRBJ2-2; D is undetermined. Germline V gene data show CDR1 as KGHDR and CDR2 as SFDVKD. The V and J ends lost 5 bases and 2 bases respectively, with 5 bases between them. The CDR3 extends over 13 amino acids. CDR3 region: CATSVVNTGELFF. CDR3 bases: TGTGCCACCAGTGTCGTTAACACCGGGGAGCTGTTTTTT.

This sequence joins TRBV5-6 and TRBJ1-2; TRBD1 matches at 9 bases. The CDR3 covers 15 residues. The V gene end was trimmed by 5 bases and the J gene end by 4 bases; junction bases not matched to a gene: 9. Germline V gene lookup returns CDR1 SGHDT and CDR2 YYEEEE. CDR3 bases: TGTGCCAGCAGTCGGGGACAGGGAGGGGGCTATGGCTACACCTTC. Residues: CASSRGQGGGYGYTF.

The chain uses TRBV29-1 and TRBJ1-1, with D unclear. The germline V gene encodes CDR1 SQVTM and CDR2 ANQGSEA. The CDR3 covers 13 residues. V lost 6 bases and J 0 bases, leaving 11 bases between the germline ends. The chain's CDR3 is CSVHMPLNTEAFF. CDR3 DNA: TGCAGCGTACACATGCCGCTGAACACTGAAGCTTTCTTT.

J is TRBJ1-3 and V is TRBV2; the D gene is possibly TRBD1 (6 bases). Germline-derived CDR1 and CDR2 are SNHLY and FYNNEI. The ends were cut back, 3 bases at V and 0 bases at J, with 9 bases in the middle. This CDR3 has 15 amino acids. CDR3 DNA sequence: TGTGCCAGCAGTGACCGGGACAACTCTGGAAACACCATATATTTT. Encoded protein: CASSDRDNSGNTIYF.

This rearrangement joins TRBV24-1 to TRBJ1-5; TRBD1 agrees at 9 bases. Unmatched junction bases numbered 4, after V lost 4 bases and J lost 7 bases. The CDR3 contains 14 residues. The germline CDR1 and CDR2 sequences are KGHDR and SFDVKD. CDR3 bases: TGTGCCACCAGTGAACAGGGGGCTGGACAGCCCCAGCATTTT. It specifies CATSEQGAGQPQHF.

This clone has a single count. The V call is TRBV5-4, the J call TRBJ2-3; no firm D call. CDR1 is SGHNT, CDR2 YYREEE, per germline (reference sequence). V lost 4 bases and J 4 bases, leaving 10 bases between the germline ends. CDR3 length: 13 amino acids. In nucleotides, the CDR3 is TGTGCCAGCAGCCTCGAGCAGGCAGATACGCAGTATTTT. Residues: CASSLEQADTQYF.

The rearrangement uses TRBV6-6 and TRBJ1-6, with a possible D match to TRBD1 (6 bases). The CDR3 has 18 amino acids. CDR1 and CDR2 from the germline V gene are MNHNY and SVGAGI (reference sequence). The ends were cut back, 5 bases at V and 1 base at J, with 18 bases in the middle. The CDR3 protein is CASSPDEQGFSYNSPLHF. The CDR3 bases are TGTGCCAGCAGTCCGGATGAACAGGGCTTTTCCTATAATTCACCCCTCCACTTT.

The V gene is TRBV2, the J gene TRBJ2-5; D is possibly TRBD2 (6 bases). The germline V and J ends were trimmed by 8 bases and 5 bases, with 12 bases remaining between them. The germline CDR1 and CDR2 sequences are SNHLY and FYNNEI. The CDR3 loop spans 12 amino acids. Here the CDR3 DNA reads TGTGCCAGCGGGGGGTTCGGGGAGACCCAGTACTTC. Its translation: CASGGFGETQYF.

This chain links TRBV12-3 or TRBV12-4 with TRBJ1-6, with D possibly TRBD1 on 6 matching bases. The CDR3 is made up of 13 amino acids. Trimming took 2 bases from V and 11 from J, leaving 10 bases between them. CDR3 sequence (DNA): TGTGCCAGCAGTTTAAAAGGGGGTCCACCCCTCCACTTT. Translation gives CASSLKGGPPLHF.

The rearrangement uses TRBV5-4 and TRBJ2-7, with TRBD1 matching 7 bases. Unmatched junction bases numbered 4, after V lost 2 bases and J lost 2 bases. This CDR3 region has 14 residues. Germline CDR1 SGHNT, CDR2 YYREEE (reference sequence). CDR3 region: CASSLKGGPYEQYF. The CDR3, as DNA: TGTGCCAGCAGCTTAAAAGGGGGCCCCTACGAGCAGTACTTC.

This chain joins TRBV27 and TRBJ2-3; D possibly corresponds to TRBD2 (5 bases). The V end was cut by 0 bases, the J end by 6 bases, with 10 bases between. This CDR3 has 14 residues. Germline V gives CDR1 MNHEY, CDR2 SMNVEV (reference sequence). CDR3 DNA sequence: TGTGCCAGCAGTTTATCCCGAGGGTTTGATACGCAGTATTTT. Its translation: CASSLSRGFDTQYF.

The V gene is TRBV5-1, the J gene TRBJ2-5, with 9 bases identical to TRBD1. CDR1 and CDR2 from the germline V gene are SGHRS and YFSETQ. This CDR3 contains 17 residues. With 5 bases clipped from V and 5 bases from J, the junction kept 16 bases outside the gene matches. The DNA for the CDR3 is TGCGCCAGCAGTCCCGGCGTCGGGACAGGGAGGGAGGAGACCCAGTACTTC. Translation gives CASSPGVGTGREETQYF.